This passage covers 23 T cell receptor beta chains from one sample sequenced in a study of regulatory T cells in long-lasting Graves disease. Assembly of TCR beta libraries relied on iRepertoire HTBI primers together with Arm-PCR of CDR3 regions. TCRdb passed the multiplex PCR reads through MiXCR, listing each CDR3 protein once. The sample contains roughly 500,000 distinct CDR3 sequences, roughly 13% of which appear only once. As to time point: newly diagnosed GD, antithyroid drugs for less than 3 months. Construction of the TCR library relied on RNA isolated from PBMCs. The same sample was also used in a study of T cells in Graves' hyperthyroidism and ophthalmopathy.

This specimen consisted of peripheral blood mononuclear cells (PBMCs), obtained at new diagnosis, from a patient treated with antithyroid drugs. The receptors shown here come from a man aged 30 to 45 with Graves disease.

The chain has TRBV25-1 and TRBJ1-2, with D hard to call. CDR1 and CDR2 from the germline V gene are MGHDK and SYGVNS. The length of the CDR3 is 15 residues. V dropped 5 bases and J dropped 3 bases, with 16 bases sitting between them. The CDR3 region is CASSPAREFDYGYTF. Written as DNA, the CDR3 is TGTGCCAGCAGTCCAGCAAGGGAGTTCGACTATGGCTACACCTTC.

This clonotype turned up a few times. The rearrangement joins TRBV19 to TRBJ2-5; TRBD2 matches at 11 bases. Per the germline V gene, CDR1 is LNHDA and CDR2 is SQIVND (reference sequence). The CDR3 has 17 amino acids. The V segment lost 5 bases and the J segment 1 base; nucleotides outside the gene matches: 9. DNA for the CDR3: TGTGCCAGTAGTCCCGAGGGACTAGCGGACCCCCAAGAGACCCAGTACTTC. Encoded protein: CASSPEGLADPQETQYF.

This clonotype was counted many times. The chain employs TRBV5-6 and TRBJ2-5, with D uncertain. CDR1 is SGHDT, CDR2 YYEEEE, per germline. Trimming removed 7 bases from V and 2 bases from J, with 9 bases in between. CDR3 length: 12 amino acids. The CDR3 protein is CASSVGQETQYF. The DNA of the CDR3 is TGTGCCAGCTCAGTGGGGCAAGAGACCCAGTACTTC.

This chain connects TRBV20-1 to TRBJ2-2; maybe TRBD1 (6 bases). Germline CDR1 is DFQATT and CDR2 is SNEGSKA (reference sequence). V was pared by 6 bases and J by 4 bases, with 9 bases between. This CDR3 is 12 amino acids long. This CDR3 is CSARGTTGELFF. The CDR3 DNA reads as TGCAGTGCCAGGGGTACCACCGGGGAGCTGTTTTTT.

The sample holds a few counts of this clonotype. As DNA, the CDR3 is TGCGCCAGCAGCTTAAACATGGGCGATCAGCCCCAGCATTTT. Its translation is CASSLNMGDQPQHF. The chain carries TRBV5-1 and TRBJ1-5; the D is unclear. The germline V gene encodes CDR1 SGHRS and CDR2 YFSETQ. Trimming removed 2 bases at V and 5 bases at J, with 11 bases between. The CDR3 covers 14 residues.

This clonotype was recorded at least ten times. The chain combines TRBV30 with TRBJ2-7; a possible D gene is TRBD2 (5 bases). The CDR3 runs 14 residues. Trimming pared 3 bases from V and 0 bases from J, leaving 12 bases between. Per germline, CDR1 GTSNPN and CDR2 SVGIG (reference sequence). The CDR3 DNA reads as TGTGCCTGGAGCCTCAACGGGATCTCCTACGAGCAGTACTTC. This gives the protein CAWSLNGISYEQYF. The full variable domain, rest sourced from reference TRBV30 and TRBJ2-7, is SQTIHQWPATLVQPVGSPLSLECTVEGTSNPNLYWYRQAAGRGLQLLFYSVGIGQISSEVPQNLSASRPQDRQFILSSKKLLLSDSGFYLCAWSLNGISYEQYFGPGTRLTVT.

V gene TRBV30 combines with J gene TRBJ2-7, with D unresolved. Germline V CDR1 and CDR2: GTSNPN, SVGIG (reference sequence). Between the trimmed V and J ends, which lost 3 bases and 7 bases, there was a span of 7 bases. The CDR3 length is 10 residues. The CDR3 DNA reads TGTGCCTGGAGCGGAAGGGAGCAGTACTTC. This codes for CAWSGREQYF.

The chain is built from TRBV12-3 or TRBV12-4 and TRBJ2-3, with 7 bases lining up with TRBD2. The CDR3 sequence is 14 residues long. V trimming: 4 bases; J trimming: 4 bases; junction bases outside the gene matches: 5. For the CDR3, the DNA is TGTGCCAGCAGTTCGGCGGGAGCCCCAGATACGCAGTATTTT. Translating gives CASSSAGAPDTQYF.

This clonotype was seen more than once but under ten times. This chain joins TRBV29-1 and TRBJ2-5, with 9 bases matching TRBD2. Germline CDR1 SQVTM, CDR2 ANQGSEA. The CDR3 runs 16 residues. V was pared by 6 bases and J by 5 bases, with 16 bases of the junction left unmatched. Written as DNA, the CDR3 is TGCAGCGTAGCGCGGGGGGGGCGGCAACGGCGGGAGACCCAGTACTTC. The encoded protein is CSVARGGRQRRETQYF. Complete variable domain (other parts from reference TRBV29-1 and TRBJ2-5): SAVISQKPSRDICQRGTSLTIQCQVDSQVTMMFWYRQQPGQSLTLIATANQGSEATYESGFVIDKFPISRPNLTFSTLTVSNMSPEDSSIYLCSVARGGRQRRETQYFGPGTRLLVL.

This clonotype was recorded at least ten times. The CDR3 sequence is CASRKSGARKEKEETQYF. The CDR3 DNA sequence: TGTGCCAGCCGAAAAAGTGGCGCGCGTAAAGAAAAAGAAGAGACCCAGTACTTC. The gene calls are TRBV6-2 or TRBV6-3 and TRBJ2-5; D is ambiguous. This CDR3 is 18 amino acids long. CDR1 is MNHEY and CDR2 is SVGEGT in the germline V gene. V was trimmed by 8 bases and J by 3 bases, leaving 28 bases between them.

Worth noting for this clonotype: This may arise from a read error, as a much more abundant clone is one base away. J is TRBJ2-6 and V is TRBV7-2; 10 nucleotides line up with TRBD2. The germline CDR1 and CDR2 sequences are SGHTA and FQGNSA. Trimming took 1 base from V and 0 from J; bases not matched to a gene: 3. The CDR3 extends over 18 amino acids. CDR3 amino acids: CASSLGLAGSSGANVLTF. The DNA for the CDR3 is TGTGCCAGCAGCTTAGGACTAGCGGGTAGCTCTGGGGCCAACGTCCTGACTTTC. Looking up the rest from reference TRBV7-2 and TRBJ2-6 gives the full variable domain: GAGVSQSPSNKVTEKGKDVELRCDPISGHTALYWYRQSLGQGLEFLIYFQGNSAPDKSGLPSDRFSAERTGGSVSTLTIQRTQQEDSAVYLCASSLGLAGSSGANVLTFGAGSRLTVL.

At least ten counts were recorded for this clonotype. The chain joins TRBV28 to TRBJ2-7, with TRBD2 identical over 10 bases. The CDR3 consists of 15 residues. Unmatched junction bases numbered 5, after V lost 3 bases and J lost 3 bases. Germline CDR1 reads MDHEN; CDR2 reads SYDVKM. The CDR3 spells CASSFPQREGYEQYF. CDR3 DNA: TGTGCCAGCAGTTTCCCACAGCGGGAGGGCTACGAGCAGTACTTC.

This sequence joins TRBV7-8 and TRBJ2-2; D uncertain. This CDR3 spans 15 amino acids. Trimming cost V 4 bases and J 0 bases, with 9 bases left between them. Per germline, CDR1 SGHVS and CDR2 FQNEAQ. CDR3 nucleotides: TGTGCCAGCAGCTCCCGACGGGCGAACACCGGGGAGCTGTTTTTT. Residues: CASSSRRANTGELFF.

The sample holds many counts of this clonotype. This rearrangement joins TRBV7-9 to TRBJ2-1, with no clear D. Germline CDR1 and CDR2: SEHNR and FQNEAQ (reference sequence). Trimming shortened V by 4 bases and J by 5 bases, and 9 bases separated the two germline ends. The CDR3 is 13 amino acids. The CDR3 loop is CASSSRANNEQFF. The CDR3 DNA sequence: TGTGCCAGCAGCTCCCGGGCAAACAATGAGCAGTTCTTC.

In the case of this clonotype: A far larger clone differs by one base, so this is likely a read error. CDR3 in amino acids: CASSTGTGAREQYF. Written as DNA, the CDR3 is TGTGCCAGCAGCACCGGGACAGGGGCGAGAGAGCAGTACTTC. The genes are TRBV11-3 and TRBJ2-7; 10 bases line up with TRBD1. V lost 5 bases to trimming and J lost 7 bases; unmatched junction nucleotides: 8. Germline CDR1 is SGHNT and CDR2 is YENEEA. The CDR3 has 14 amino acids.

The J gene is TRBJ2-1, the V gene TRBV20-1; no clear D. Germline CDR1 and CDR2: DFQATT and SNEGSKA (reference sequence). V lost 0 bases and J 5 bases, leaving 11 bases between the germline ends. The CDR3 has 14 amino acids. The CDR3 sequence is CSARDPTPHNEQFF. The CDR3 nucleotides are TGCAGTGCTAGAGACCCGACGCCCCACAATGAGCAGTTCTTC.

This clonotype was seen only a few times. The CDR3 DNA reads as TGCAGTGCTAGTGGGGGGGCGCGGGCGAATCAGCCCCAGCATTTT. Translated: CSASGGARANQPQHF. This chain connects TRBV20-1 to TRBJ1-5; D is perhaps TRBD1 (6 bases). CDR3 length: 15 residues. V was shortened by 3 bases and J by 4 bases, with 16 bases between the two germline ends. The germline V gene encodes CDR1 DFQATT and CDR2 SNEGSKA (reference sequence).

In the case of this clonotype: A much larger clone differs from this one at a single base, so this may be a read error. The chain uses TRBV29-1 and TRBJ2-1; TRBD1 matches at 8 bases. The germline V gene has CDR1 SQVTM and CDR2 ANQGSEA. The CDR3 has 14 residues. The CDR3 here is CGVERQGRYNEQFF. The CDR3, as DNA: TGCGGCGTTGAAAGACAGGGGAGGTACAATGAGCAGTTCTTC.

Points on this clonotype: This sequence may be a read error, since a much larger clone differs from it by one base. The rearrangement joins TRBV18 to TRBJ2-3, with 10 bases aligning to TRBD2. Germline CDR1 and CDR2: KGHSH and LQKENI. The CDR3 loop spans 15 amino acids. The CDR3: CDSSQAGGPGDTQYF. The CDR3 nucleotides read TGTGACAGCTCCCAAGCGGGAGGGCCAGGGGATACGCAGTATTTT.

The chain has TRBV20-1 and TRBJ1-1; D ambiguous. From germline, CDR1 is DFQATT and CDR2 SNEGSKA (reference sequence). V was cut by 1 base and J by 0 bases, with 6 bases left in between. This CDR3 contains 13 residues. The CDR3 bases are TGCAGTGCTAGAGTACCCATGAACACTGAAGCTTTCTTT. Translating it yields CSARVPMNTEAFF.

This clonotype has only a few counts. The chain carries TRBV29-1 and TRBJ1-2; D might be TRBD1 (5 bases). Looked up from germline, CDR1 is SQVTM and CDR2 is ANQGSEA. This CDR3 region has 13 residues. CDR3 region: CSSEDNDNYGYTF. The DNA for the CDR3 is TGCAGTAGTGAGGACAATGACAACTATGGCTACACCTTC.

Regarding this clonotype: A much larger clonotype is one base distant, so this may be a read error. Here the CDR3 omits its conserved ending phenylalanine or tryptophan, so a read error is the likely source. The chain recombines TRBV20-1 with TRBJ2-1; D is unclear. Near its end, the DNA agrees better with TRBJ2-5, so the J call may be wrong. This CDR3 spans 14 amino acids. The V gene's germline CDR1 is DFQATT and CDR2 SNEGSKA (reference sequence). The CDR3: CSAREFARSETQYL. The CDR3 coding sequence is TGCAGTGCTAGAGAATTCGCCCGATCGGAGACCCAGTACCTC.

A remark on this clonotype: A much more abundant neighbour one base away suggests this may be a read error. The chain employs TRBV20-1 and TRBJ1-2, with 8 positions matching TRBD1. V was pared by 6 bases and J by 4 bases, with 4 bases of the junction left unmatched. The germline CDR1 and CDR2 sequences are DFQATT and SNEGSKA (reference sequence). This CDR3 has 12 residues. The CDR3 coding sequence is TGCAGTGCGACGACAGGGGCCTATGGCTACACCTTC. It is translated as CSATTGAYGYTF.